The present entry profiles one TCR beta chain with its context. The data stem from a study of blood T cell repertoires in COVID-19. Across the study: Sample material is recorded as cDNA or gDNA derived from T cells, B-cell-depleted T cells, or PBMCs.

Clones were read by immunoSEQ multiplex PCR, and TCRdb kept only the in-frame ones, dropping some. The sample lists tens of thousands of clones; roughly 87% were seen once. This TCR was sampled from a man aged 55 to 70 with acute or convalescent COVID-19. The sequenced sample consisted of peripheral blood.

The CDR3 coding sequence is TGTGCCAGTAGTTTTAGACAGGATTTAAACTATGGCTACACCTTC. Its protein is CASSFRQDLNYGYTF. V gene TRBV19 combines with J gene TRBJ1-2; D is perhaps TRBD1 (6 bases). Trimming shortened V by 5 bases and J by 2 bases, and 15 bases separated the two germline ends. CDR3 length equals 15 residues. Germline values: CDR1 LNHDA, CDR2 SQIVND (reference sequence).